The text below deals with one T cell receptor (beta chain). Its antigen is undetermined. A much larger clone lies one base from this, so it may be a read error. These data are taken from a study of shared clonotypes between healthy human individuals. V was pared by 5 bases and J by 2 bases, with 7 bases between. The CDR3 extends over 12 amino acids. From germline, CDR1 is MDHEN and CDR2 SYDVKM. Clones were sequenced by immunoSEQ multiplex PCR, and TCRdb holds only the in-frame ones, with some missing. The sample consists of about a million clones, roughly 75% of them appearing once. Study-wide points: Even with large depth, rarefaction showed that sorted-subset sequencing was incomplete.

This TCR was recovered from a young man in good health. Sequencing used memory CD4+ T cells sorted from blood. Subset described: CD45RA-negative fraction. J is TRBJ2-7 and V is TRBV28; D not resolved. The CDR3 region has the DNA TGTGCCAGCAGTCCCCCGACCTACGAGCAGTACTTC. Translated, it gives CASSPPTYEQYF.